Below, 20 T cell receptor beta chains from the same sample are listed, as sequenced in a study of Graves' ophthalmopathy and Graves' hyperthyroidism. Amplification from RNA transcripts yielded the TCR beta CDR3 regions. First-round RT-PCR used HTBI primers; second-round multiplex PCR followed. TCRdb analysed the multiplex PCR reads with MiXCR anew, one entry per CDR3 protein. The sample has roughly 400,000 distinct CDR3 sequences, 15% seen once. Sequencing used peripheral blood. The origin of the receptors is a woman aged 18-29 years with stable Graves' hyperthyroidism.

At least ten counts were recorded for this clonotype. The chain links TRBV7-2 to TRBJ2-5, with D maybe TRBD1 (5 bases). Germline assignment: CDR1 SGHTA and CDR2 FQGNSA. The length of the CDR3 is 13 residues. The V end lost 5 bases, the J end lost 5 bases, and 12 bases lay between the germline ends. In DNA, the CDR3 is TGTGCCAGCAGCCTGGACATTTGGGAGACCCAGTACTTC. Protein product: CASSLDIWETQYF.

There are a few counts of this clonotype. The chain links TRBV2 to TRBJ1-6, with D tentatively TRBD1 (5 bases). The germline gives CDR1 SNHLY, CDR2 FYNNEI. CDR3 length: 12 amino acids. The V gene lost 6 bases and the J gene lost 13 bases, with 13 bases spanning the gap. The CDR3 here is CASRGTPLPLHF. Written as DNA, the CDR3 is TGTGCCAGCAGAGGGACGCCTCTCCCCCTCCACTTT.

This clonotype was observed a few times. V is TRBV5-5 and J is TRBJ1-5; D is uncertain. The CDR3 contains 14 residues. Trimming took 1 base from V and 6 from J, leaving 11 bases between them. The germline CDR1 and CDR2 sequences are SGHKS and YYEKEE (reference sequence). CDR3 residues: CASSLSGKGQPQHF. The CDR3 coding sequence is TGTGCCAGCAGCTTGTCAGGTAAAGGTCAGCCCCAGCATTTT. The entire variable domain, with the rest obtained from reference TRBV5-5 and TRBJ1-5, is as follows: DAGVTQSPTHLIKTRGQQVTLRCSPISGHKSVSWYQQVLGQGPQFIFQYYEKEERGRGNFPDRFSARQFPNYSSELNVNALLLGDSALYLCASSLSGKGQPQHFGDGTRLSIL.

In its sample, this clonotype was seen many times. The V and J genes are TRBV6-2 or TRBV6-3 and TRBJ2-5; the D call may be TRBD1 or TRBD2 (5 bases each). The germline V and J ends were trimmed by 5 bases and 7 bases, with 17 bases remaining between them. This CDR3 has 14 residues. Germline V gene sequence: CDR1 MNHEY, CDR2 SVGEGT. The CDR3 loop is CASSPWDGRRTQYF. As DNA, the CDR3 is TGTGCCAGCAGTCCATGGGACGGACGAAGGACCCAGTACTTC.

This clonotype has at least ten counts. The CDR3 sequence is CASSPTWYSNQPQHF. The DNA for the CDR3 is TGTGCCAGCAGCCCCACGTGGTATAGCAATCAGCCCCAGCATTTT. The chain carries TRBV5-5 and TRBJ1-5; D gene ambiguous. The CDR3 is 15 amino acids. Per germline, CDR1 SGHKS and CDR2 YYEKEE (reference sequence). V was clipped by 4 bases and J by 0 bases, with 11 bases between them.

In its sample, this clonotype was seen many times. This sequence joins TRBV6-2 or TRBV6-3 and TRBJ1-1; maybe TRBD1 (6 bases). V lost 6 bases to trimming and J lost 1 base, with 12 bases between them. This CDR3 comprises 14 residues. Germline V gives CDR1 MNHEY, CDR2 SVGEGT. The CDR3 DNA reads TGTGCCAGCAGATCCGGACAGCCGAACACTGAAGCTTTCTTT. Its translation is CASRSGQPNTEAFF.

This clonotype was detected many times. The CDR3 region is CASNNHGTGELFF. DNA of the CDR3: TGTGCCAGCAACAACCACGGGACCGGGGAGCTGTTTTTT. The chain has TRBV12-3 or TRBV12-4 and TRBJ2-2, with no clear D. This CDR3 contains 13 residues. The ends were cut back, 7 bases at V and 5 bases at J, with 11 bases in the middle.

Many counts were recorded for this clonotype. The chain uses TRBV7-2 and TRBJ1-3; perhaps TRBD1 as D (6 bases). Germline V lookup: CDR1 SGHTA, CDR2 FQGNSA. This CDR3 is 15 amino acids long. Trimming left V 5 bases short and J 0 bases short, with 11 bases between. CDR3 sequence reads: CASSLDSLSGNTIYF. CDR3 nucleotides: TGTGCCAGCAGCCTGGACAGTCTCTCTGGAAACACCATATATTTT.

The table lists this clonotype with many counts. The chain combines TRBV6-5 with TRBJ1-1; D is unclear. V gave up 8 bases and J gave up 1 base, with 17 bases separating them. Looked up from germline, CDR1 is MNHEY and CDR2 is SVGAGI. This CDR3 region has 15 residues. CDR3 in DNA: TGTGCCAGCCCGAGGAAGACTCAGGAGAACACTGAAGCTTTCTTT. Encoded protein: CASPRKTQENTEAFF.

The rearrangement uses TRBV6-2 or TRBV6-3 and TRBJ2-2; TRBD1 agrees at 12 bases. Germline lookup yields CDR1 MNHEY and CDR2 SVGEGT. This CDR3 is built from 15 residues. V gave up 6 bases and J gave up 4 bases; unmatched junction bases: 3. In DNA, the CDR3 is TGTGCCAGCAGGGGACAGGGGGCCAGCACCGGGGAGCTGTTTTTT. This sequence encodes CASRGQGASTGELFF.

The sample holds many counts of this clonotype. The genes are TRBV7-3 and TRBJ2-5; 13 positions agree with TRBD2. The CDR3 covers 19 residues. The germline V gene has CDR1 SGHTA and CDR2 FQGTGA. The J segment lost 2 bases and the V segment lost 1 base, leaving 10 bases of the junction unmatched. CDR3 protein: CASSLRGGTSGALQETQYF. CDR3 coding DNA: TGTGCCAGCAGCTTAAGGGGGGGGACTAGCGGGGCGTTGCAAGAGACCCAGTACTTC.

In its sample, this clonotype was seen a few times. This chain links TRBV5-1 with TRBJ2-2; 10 bases fit TRBD1. The CDR3 runs to 15 residues. Germline trimming cut 4 bases from V and 7 bases from J; bases unmatched to any gene: 7. The germline V gene has CDR1 SGHRS and CDR2 YFSETQ. The CDR3 is CASSPTRTGGGELFF. DNA of the CDR3: TGCGCCAGCAGCCCTACCCGGACAGGGGGCGGGGAGCTGTTTTTT.

This clonotype was detected many times. The V call is TRBV19, the J call TRBJ2-7; D might be TRBD2 (5 bases). V shed 3 bases and J shed 4 bases, with 10 bases lying between them. CDR1 LNHDA and CDR2 SQIVND come from the germline V gene (reference sequence). The length of the CDR3 is 13 residues. CDR3 DNA: TGTGCCAGTAGTATCGGTAGCGTGTACGAGCAGTACTTC. Its translation: CASSIGSVYEQYF. The variable domain in full, completed from reference TRBV19 and TRBJ2-7, reads DGGITQSPKYLFRKEGQNVTLSCEQNLNHDAMYWYRQDPGQGLRLIYYSQIVNDFQKGDIAEGYSVSREKKESFPLTVTSAQKNPTAFYLCASSIGSVYEQYFGPGTRLTVT.

The V gene is TRBV20-1, the J gene TRBJ1-1; D uncertain. Germline CDR1 and CDR2: DFQATT and SNEGSKA (reference sequence). Trimming stripped 6 bases from V and 0 bases from J, with 11 bases between. The CDR3 spans 13 residues. CDR3 protein: CSAGSQVNTEAFF. The CDR3 DNA follows: TGCAGTGCCGGCAGCCAGGTGAACACTGAAGCTTTCTTT.

This clonotype was picked up many times. The gene calls are TRBV6-2 or TRBV6-3 and TRBJ1-5, with D unclear. CDR3 length equals 14 residues. In germline, CDR1 is MNHEY, CDR2 SVGEGT. V lost 2 bases and J lost 7, with 12 bases in between. The CDR3 coding sequence is TGTGCCAGCAGTTACCCCGGGATGCGCCAGCCCCAGCATTTT. This translates into CASSYPGMRQPQHF.

This clonotype occurred many times. The rearrangement joins TRBV10-3 to TRBJ1-1; D gene uncertain. Trimming took off 0 bases at V and 2 bases at J, with 7 bases between the two ends. The CDR3 extends over 14 amino acids. Germline CDR1 and CDR2: ENHRY and SYGVKD. CDR3 residues: CAISESSRNTEAFF. The CDR3, as DNA: TGTGCCATCAGTGAGTCGAGTAGAAACACTGAAGCTTTCTTT.

This clonotype was seen ten or more times. The chain carries TRBV25-1 and TRBJ1-6; D is possibly TRBD1 (6 bases). The CDR3 is 14 residues long. CDR1 is MGHDK, CDR2 SYGVNS, per germline. V was clipped by 8 bases and J by 9 bases, with 17 bases between them. DNA for the CDR3: TGTGCCAGCTGCGAAGGGGGGGTCGGTTCACCCCTCCACTTT. It yields the protein CASCEGGVGSPLHF.

The rearrangement joins TRBV4-1 to TRBJ1-2, with 7 bases that match TRBD1. V was pared by 1 base and J by 4 bases, with 6 bases of the junction left unmatched. The CDR3 spans 15 residues. Per the germline V gene, CDR1 is MGHRA and CDR2 is YSYEKL. CDR3 region: CASSQVWTGRYGYTF. The CDR3 DNA is TGCGCCAGCAGCCAAGTGTGGACAGGCCGCTATGGCTACACCTTC.

The J gene is TRBJ1-3, the V gene TRBV19; 9 nucleotides match TRBD1. V trimming: 9 bases; J trimming: 4 bases; junction bases outside the gene matches: 7. CDR1 LNHDA and CDR2 SQIVND come from the germline V gene (reference sequence). The CDR3 is 14 amino acids. The CDR3 sequence is CASRDRVKGNTIYF. In nucleotides, the CDR3 is TGTGCCAGCCGGGACAGGGTAAAAGGAAACACCATATATTTT.

This clonotype was recorded many times. The chain uses TRBV12-3 or TRBV12-4 and TRBJ2-7; D is possibly TRBD1 (5 bases). CDR3 size: 12 residues. Trimming cost V 5 bases and J 4 bases, with 9 bases left between them. The CDR3 protein is CASSRRTYEQYF. DNA of the CDR3: TGTGCCAGCAGTCGCCGGACATACGAGCAGTACTTC.